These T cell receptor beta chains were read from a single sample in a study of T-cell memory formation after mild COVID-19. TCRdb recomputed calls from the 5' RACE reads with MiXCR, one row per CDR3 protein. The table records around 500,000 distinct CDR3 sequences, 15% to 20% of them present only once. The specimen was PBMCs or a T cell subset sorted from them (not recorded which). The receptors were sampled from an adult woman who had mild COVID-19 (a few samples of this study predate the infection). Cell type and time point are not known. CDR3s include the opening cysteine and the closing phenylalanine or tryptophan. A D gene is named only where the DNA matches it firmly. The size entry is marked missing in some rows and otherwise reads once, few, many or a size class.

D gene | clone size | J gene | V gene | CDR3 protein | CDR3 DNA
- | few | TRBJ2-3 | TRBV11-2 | CASSFERVGTDTQYF | TGTGCCAGCAGCTTCGAGCGGGTGGGCACAGATACGCAGTATTTT
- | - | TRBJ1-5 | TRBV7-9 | CASSSVSQPQHF | TGTGCCAGCAGCTCCGTCAGTCAGCCCCAGCATTTT
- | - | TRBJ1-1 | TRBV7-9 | CASSLVRAAKNTEAFF | TGTGCCAGCAGCTTAGTTCGGGCAGCGAAGAACACTGAAGCTTTCTTT
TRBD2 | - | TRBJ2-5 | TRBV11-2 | CASSWAAGGMETQYF | TGTGCCAGCAGCTGGGCAGCGGGGGGGATGGAGACCCAGTACTTC
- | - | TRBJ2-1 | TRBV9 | CASSESGGLLDEQFF | TGTGCCAGCAGCGAGTCAGGGGGACTTCTCGATGAGCAGTTCTTC
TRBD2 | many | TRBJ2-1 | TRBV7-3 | CASSSKTSPDNWFF | TGTGCCAGCAGCTCAAAGACTAGCCCTGACAATTGGTTCTTC
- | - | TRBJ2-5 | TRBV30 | CAWRGAETQYF | TGTGCCTGGAGAGGGGCGGAGACCCAGTACTTC
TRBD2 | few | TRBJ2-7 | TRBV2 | CASSLEGLAIYEQYF | TGTGCCAGCAGTTTGGAGGGACTAGCGATCTACGAGCAGTACTTC
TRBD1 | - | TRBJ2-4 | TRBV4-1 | CASSQVGMDRTLGF | TGCGCCAGCAGCCAAGTGGGAATGGACAGGACCTTAGGCTTC
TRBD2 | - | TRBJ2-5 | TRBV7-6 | CASSLGYASGTETQYF | TGTGCCAGCAGCTTAGGCTATGCTAGCGGGACGGAGACCCAGTACTTC
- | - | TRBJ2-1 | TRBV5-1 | CASSLDSPRGEQFF | TGCGCCAGCAGCTTAGACTCTCCCCGGGGTGAGCAGTTCTTC
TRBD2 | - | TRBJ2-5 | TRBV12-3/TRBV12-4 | CASTGTSVETQYF | TGTGCCAGCACCGGGACTAGCGTTGAGACCCAGTACTTC
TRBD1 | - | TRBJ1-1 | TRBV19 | CASGRTGKSEAFF | TGTGCCAGCGGGAGGACAGGGAAGAGTGAAGCTTTCTTT
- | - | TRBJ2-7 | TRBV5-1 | CASSLLGGASYEQYF | TGCGCCAGCAGCTTGTTAGGGGGGGCTTCCTACGAGCAGTACTTC
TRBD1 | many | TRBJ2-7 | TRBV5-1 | CASSLVGRDRDSYEQYF | TGCGCCAGCAGCTTGGTCGGTCGGGACAGGGACTCCTACGAGCAGTACTTC
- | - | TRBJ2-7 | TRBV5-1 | CASRGGALGYEQYF | TGCGCCAGCAGAGGGGGGGCGCTAGGCTACGAGCAGTACTTC